This TCR beta chain was sequenced in a study of a mutant IDH1 vaccine in newly diagnosed glioma. Study observations and caveats: It seemed that pseudoprogression was not linked to changes in the top peripheral T cell clonotypes. Evidence of vaccine-induced immune responses was documented in approximately 93% of patients.

This clone was observed a few times. The antigen is not known. Stated time point: baseline, week 1 (first vaccination visit). Treatment indicated: pre-vaccination baseline after standard-of-care therapy. The method was immunoSEQ multiplex PCR; TCRdb's version includes in-frame clones alone and lacks a portion of them. The sample comprises some 95,000 clones, about four fifths of which are singletons, and less than 8.5% rests with the top ten. Germline V gene lookup returns CDR1 SGHDT and CDR2 YYEEEE. This CDR3 has 14 residues. V was shortened by 1 base and J by 5 bases, with 12 bases between the two germline ends.

The material sequenced was PBMCs, taken from a glioma patient treated with radiotherapy, temozolomide or both. The rearrangement links TRBV5-6 to TRBJ1-2; D may be TRBD1 (5 bases). The source is a man aged 35 to 55 with glioma. CDR3 sequence reads: CASSLSQGKYGYTF. CDR3 nucleotide sequence: TGTGCCAGCAGCTTGAGTCAGGGCAAATATGGCTACACCTTC.